What follows are 27 T cell receptor beta chains derived from one specimen sequenced in a study of T cell responses to AZD1222 COVID-19 vaccine. TCRdb's table, derived via immunoSEQ multiplex PCR, lists solely in-frame clones and lacks some. Of tens of thousands of clones in the sample, around 86% were seen once. Sample: peripheral blood, taken on day 0 of AZD1222 vaccination. These receptors were collected from an adult in good health.

The chain has TRBV5-1 and TRBJ1-4, with 7 positions matching TRBD1. This CDR3 comprises 14 residues. J was trimmed by 4 bases and V by 4 bases; bases with no gene match: 4. Per germline, CDR1 SGHRS and CDR2 YFSETQ. Written as DNA, the CDR3 is TGCGCCAGCAGCCGGGACAGTGATAATGAAAAACTGTTTTTT. This gives the protein CASSRDSDNEKLFF.

The V and J genes are TRBV9 and TRBJ2-4; 15 bases line up with TRBD2. Germline V gene data show CDR1 as SGDLS and CDR2 as YYNGEE. This CDR3 region has 16 residues. V was clipped by 3 bases and J by 7 bases; unmatched bases: 5. The CDR3, as DNA: TGTGCCAGCAGCGCCGGACTAGCGGGGGGGCGGAACATTCAGTACTTC. Encoded protein: CASSAGLAGGRNIQYF.

The V call is TRBV14, the J call TRBJ1-5, with D hard to call. The CDR3 runs 13 residues. Germline V lookup: CDR1 SGHDN, CDR2 FVKESK. Deletions cut 4 bases from V and 3 bases from J, with 7 bases between. Written as DNA, the CDR3 is TGTGCCAGCAGCCGAGGTTCCAATCAGCCCCAGCATTTT. It is translated as CASSRGSNQPQHF.

The V and J genes are TRBV6-2 or TRBV6-3 and TRBJ1-5; D is uncertain. This CDR3 comprises 17 residues. Trimming cost V 4 bases and J 0 bases, with 16 bases left between them. Looked up from germline, CDR1 is MNHEY and CDR2 is SVGEGT. This CDR3 is CASSLFDSQYSNQPQHF. The CDR3 DNA follows: TGTGCCAGCAGTTTATTTGATTCCCAATATAGCAATCAGCCCCAGCATTTT.

Regarding this clone: The same CDR3 can be traced to other DNA sequences in this sample. The chain links TRBV20-1 to TRBJ2-1, with D possibly being TRBD1 or TRBD2 (5 bases each). Trimming shortened V by 3 bases and J by 6 bases, and 6 bases separated the two germline ends. CDR3 length: 11 amino acids. Germline-derived CDR1 and CDR2 are DFQATT and SNEGSKA (reference sequence). CDR3 DNA sequence: TGCAGTGCTAGGAGGGGCAATGAGCAGTTCTTC. It codes for CSARRGNEQFF.

The rearrangement links TRBV28 to TRBJ1-1; D gene unclear. The germline V gene encodes CDR1 MDHEN and CDR2 SYDVKM. The CDR3 sequence is 14 residues long. The V end was cut by 2 bases, the J end by 0 bases, with 7 bases between. The CDR3 DNA reads as TGTGCCAGCAGTTTAATGGGGATGAACACTGAAGCTTTCTTT. Protein product: CASSLMGMNTEAFF.

J is TRBJ1-5 and V is TRBV19; D is undetermined. Germline values: CDR1 LNHDA, CDR2 SQIVND (reference sequence). V lost 3 bases and J lost 5, with 11 bases in between. There are 14 residues in the CDR3. The CDR3 region has the DNA TGTGCCAGTAGTATGGGTGCCGGTTATCAGCCCCAGCATTTT. It specifies CASSMGAGYQPQHF.

This rearrangement joins TRBV30 to TRBJ1-2; D remains ambiguous. This CDR3 has 12 residues. Trimming removed 0 bases at V and 8 bases at J, with 10 bases between. CDR1 and CDR2 (germline): GTSNPN, SVGIG (reference sequence). The DNA of the CDR3 is TGTGCCTGGAGTGTCGTAAACTCAGGCTACACCTTC. Protein product: CAWSVVNSGYTF. The variable domain in full, with the rest retrieved from reference TRBV30 and TRBJ1-2, is SQTIHQWPATLVQPVGSPLSLECTVEGTSNPNLYWYRQAAGRGLQLLFYSVGIGQISSEVPQNLSASRPQDRQFILSSKKLLLSDSGFYLCAWSVVNSGYTFGSGTRLTVV.

The chain is built from TRBV7-9 and TRBJ1-1, with D hard to call. This CDR3 region has 13 residues. CDR1 and CDR2 from the germline V gene are SEHNR and FQNEAQ (reference sequence). Trimming stripped 7 bases from V and 5 bases from J, with 14 bases between. The CDR3 DNA reads as TGTGCCAGCACCATCTCGCAGTGGACTGAAGCTTTCTTT. Protein product: CASTISQWTEAFF.

The V and J genes are TRBV7-9 and TRBJ2-7; D is unresolved. Trimming removed 7 bases from V and 4 bases from J, with 11 bases in between. The length of the CDR3 is 12 residues. Germline CDR1 SEHNR, CDR2 FQNEAQ (reference sequence). CDR3 residues: CASTSVTYEQYF. The DNA for the CDR3 is TGTGCCAGCACCTCAGTAACGTACGAGCAGTACTTC.

The rearrangement uses TRBV10-3 and TRBJ2-7, with D perhaps TRBD1 or TRBD2 (5 bases each). The CDR3 spans 16 residues. Per the germline V gene, CDR1 is ENHRY and CDR2 is SYGVKD. The V gene lost 2 bases and the J gene lost 3 bases, with 17 bases spanning the gap. The CDR3 coding sequence is TGTGCCATCAGTGAGAGGGCAGGGACCAACCGCTACGAGCAGTACTTC. It yields the protein CAISERAGTNRYEQYF.

This clone was seen only a few times. The chain carries TRBV19 and TRBJ1-1; tentatively, D is TRBD1 (6 bases). The CDR3 consists of 16 residues. CDR1 is LNHDA, CDR2 SQIVND, per germline (reference sequence). V shed 1 base and J shed 4 bases, with 16 bases lying between them. The CDR3 spells CASSIVIGAGVTEAFF. The CDR3 nucleotides read TGTGCCAGTAGTATAGTGATTGGGGCAGGGGTCACTGAAGCTTTCTTT.

This clone came up a few times. The chain combines TRBV10-3 with TRBJ2-2; D is unclear. CDR1 and CDR2 (germline): ENHRY, SYGVKD. V lost 0 bases to trimming and J lost 1 base, with 6 bases between them. The CDR3 runs 15 residues. The CDR3 nucleotides read TGTGCCATCAGTGAGTCTCTACGGAACACCGGGGAGCTGTTTTTT. This sequence encodes CAISESLRNTGELFF.

The CDR3 DNA is TGTGCCAGCAGCGGGACAGGTGGCAATCAGCCCCAGCATTTT. This gives the protein CASSGTGGNQPQHF. This chain uses TRBV6-5 with TRBJ1-5; 8 positions match TRBD1. V lost 6 bases, J lost 2 bases, and 3 bases stayed unmatched. This CDR3 spans 14 amino acids. Per germline, CDR1 MNHEY and CDR2 SVGAGI.

V is TRBV7-9 and J is TRBJ2-1; D possibly matches TRBD1 or TRBD2 (5 bases each). In germline, CDR1 is SEHNR, CDR2 FQNEAQ (reference sequence). The CDR3 has 15 residues. The germline V and J ends were trimmed by 3 bases and 5 bases, with 14 bases remaining between them. The CDR3, as DNA: TGTGCCAGCAGCTTCCGGGGCAGTGATCACAATGAGCAGTTCTTC. Translating it yields CASSFRGSDHNEQFF.

This clone was observed a few times. The chain has TRBV30 and TRBJ1-1, with D perhaps matching TRBD1 (6 bases). This CDR3 is built from 14 residues. Germline CDR1 is GTSNPN and CDR2 is SVGIG (reference sequence). Trimming stripped 0 bases from V and 6 bases from J, with 14 bases between. CDR3 nucleotides: TGTGCCTGGAGTGTAAGGGGGGCTACGGCTGAAGCTTTCTTT. This encodes CAWSVRGATAEAFF.

CDR3 nucleotides: TGTGCCAGCAGCTTAGAGGACGGTAGTGTTTACGAGCAGTACTTC. This encodes CASSLEDGSVYEQYF. The chain joins TRBV7-2 to TRBJ2-7, with D uncertain. In germline, CDR1 is SGHTA, CDR2 FQGNSA. This CDR3 is 15 amino acids long. V was cut by 1 base and J by 4 bases, with 14 bases left in between.

CDR3 DNA sequence: TGTGCCAGCAGTGAAGCCTTCGGTCCCGGCTACACCTTC. Its translation: CASSEAFGPGYTF. This chain links TRBV2 with TRBJ1-2; D is unclear. Per the germline V gene, CDR1 is SNHLY and CDR2 is FYNNEI. V gave up 0 bases and J gave up 8 bases, with 10 bases separating them. The CDR3 covers 13 residues.

The rearrangement uses TRBV16 and TRBJ1-1; a weak D match, TRBD1 (6 bases). Germline V lookup: CDR1 KGHSY, CDR2 FQNENV. Trimming left V 2 bases short and J 1 base short, with 8 bases between. The CDR3 extends over 14 amino acids. This CDR3 is CASSQGQTNTEAFF. Here the CDR3 DNA reads TGTGCCAGCAGCCAAGGACAGACGAACACTGAAGCTTTCTTT.

This clone was seen a few times. V is TRBV14 and J is TRBJ2-5; the D gene is possibly TRBD1 (6 bases). Trimming stripped 1 base from V and 3 bases from J, with 9 bases between. Germline V CDR1 and CDR2: SGHDN, FVKESK. This CDR3 is 14 amino acids long. CDR3 region: CASSQVNREETQYF. The CDR3 DNA is TGTGCCAGCAGCCAAGTCAACAGGGAAGAGACCCAGTACTTC.

The chain has TRBV7-9 and TRBJ2-2; 8 bases match TRBD2. The junction had 7 bases not matched to a gene; V was cut back by 7 bases and J by 6 bases. Per the germline V gene, CDR1 is SEHNR and CDR2 is FQNEAQ (reference sequence). This CDR3 spans 14 amino acids. The CDR3 DNA reads TGTGCCAGCACCGTTGGACTAGCCGCCGGGGAGCTGTTTTTT. This codes for CASTVGLAAGELFF.

This chain joins TRBV6-5 and TRBJ2-7; D is undetermined. CDR1 is MNHEY, CDR2 SVGAGI, per germline. This CDR3 region has 13 residues. V lost 7 bases, J lost 5 bases, and 15 bases lay in between. The DNA of the CDR3 is TGTGCCAGCACGAGCCCAGTATTGGACGAGCAGTACTTC. Translation: CASTSPVLDEQYF.

J is TRBJ1-4 and V is TRBV6-5; 7 bases align to TRBD1. This CDR3 is built from 14 residues. Germline V gene data show CDR1 as MNHEY and CDR2 as SVGAGI. Trimming removed 8 bases from V and 4 bases from J; junction bases left unmatched: 7. The CDR3 sequence is CASETGLGNEKLFF. The CDR3 coding sequence is TGTGCCAGCGAGACAGGGTTAGGTAATGAAAAACTGTTTTTT.

This sequence joins TRBV5-1 and TRBJ2-3, with D uncertain. The V end was cut by 1 base, the J end by 2 bases, with 11 bases between. Germline V gene lookup returns CDR1 SGHRS and CDR2 YFSETQ. The CDR3 has 15 residues. The CDR3 nucleotides are TGCGCCAGCAGCTTGACATCTGGGATCACAGATACGCAGTATTTT. As protein: CASSLTSGITDTQYF.

This chain connects TRBV5-1 to TRBJ2-2; the D gene is possibly TRBD1 (6 bases). Germline loops: CDR1 SGHRS, CDR2 YFSETQ. Trimming shortened V by 0 bases and J by 1 base, and 10 bases separated the two germline ends. The CDR3 sequence is 16 residues long. Here the CDR3 reads CASSLAGTMNTGELFF. The CDR3 DNA sequence: TGCGCCAGCAGCTTGGCCGGGACAATGAACACCGGGGAGCTGTTTTTT.

The chain couples TRBV24-1 to TRBJ2-1; 9 positions match TRBD1. Germline V gene sequence: CDR1 KGHDR, CDR2 SFDVKD. This CDR3 has 14 amino acids. Trimming took 6 bases from V and 5 from J; bases not matched to a gene: 4. The CDR3 region is CATSPGQGHNEQFF. In DNA form, the CDR3 reads TGTGCCACCAGTCCGGGACAGGGCCACAATGAGCAGTTCTTC.

V gene TRBV14 combines with J gene TRBJ1-2, with no clear D. CDR1 SGHDN and CDR2 FVKESK come from the germline V gene. Trimming shortened V by 1 base and J by 11 bases, and 11 bases separated the two germline ends. The CDR3 length is 12 residues. CDR3 amino acids: CASSQAEVGYTF. DNA for the CDR3: TGTGCCAGCAGCCAAGCTGAAGTGGGATACACCTTC.